This entry lists 9 T cell receptor beta chains sequenced from one sample in a study of siplizumab effects on memory and regulatory T cells. This table comes from immunoSEQ multiplex PCR, and its TCRdb copy is limited to in-frame clones, with some not included. The data show around 100,000 clones, 91% seen once. Material for sequencing was CD4+ T cells sorted from blood. The receptor source for this set is a human donor in good health. Some clones in this sample may be carry-over from other donors' samples.

J is TRBJ2-1 and V is TRBV19; the match to TRBD2 covers 9 bases. Trimming cost V 8 bases and J 0 bases; bases outside gene matches: 5. Germline V gene sequence: CDR1 LNHDA, CDR2 SQIVND (reference sequence). The CDR3 covers 15 residues. CDR3 residues: CASRGSGSSYNEQFF. The CDR3 DNA reads as TGTGCCAGTCGCGGTAGCGGGAGCTCCTACAATGAGCAGTTCTTC.

V gene TRBV5-4 combines with J gene TRBJ2-2, with no clear D. Germline CDR1 SGHNT, CDR2 YYREEE (reference sequence). This CDR3 has 16 amino acids. With 2 bases removed from V and 1 base from J, the gap between germline ends came to 12 bases. The CDR3 here is CASSLGPGVNTGELFF. The CDR3, as DNA: TGTGCCAGCAGCTTAGGTCCAGGAGTGAACACCGGGGAGCTGTTTTTT.

The V and J genes are TRBV5-1 and TRBJ2-7; D is unresolved. There are 12 residues in the CDR3. Germline V CDR1 and CDR2: SGHRS, YFSETQ. Trimming took off 2 bases at V and 4 bases at J, with 7 bases between the two ends. Here the CDR3 reads CASSFLGYEQYF. In nucleotides, the CDR3 is TGCGCCAGCAGCTTCTTGGGGTACGAGCAGTACTTC.

V and J are TRBV15 and TRBJ2-7; weak D call: TRBD2 (5 bases). Looked up from germline, CDR1 is LNHNV and CDR2 is YYDKDF (reference sequence). The CDR3 sequence is 15 residues long. Trimming removed 0 bases from V and 2 bases from J, with 11 bases in between. CDR3 DNA: TGTGCCACCAGCAGAGAACTAGTGGGCCCCTACGAGCAGTACTTC. It translates to CATSRELVGPYEQYF.

This chain connects TRBV4-1 to TRBJ2-3; 7 nucleotides match TRBD1. The CDR3 contains 17 residues. The germline CDR1 and CDR2 sequences are MGHRA and YSYEKL. V shed 4 bases and J 2 bases; nucleotides not matched to a gene: 12. The CDR3 reads CASSRKHTGTVTDTQYF. CDR3 coding DNA: TGCGCCAGCAGCCGAAAGCATACCGGGACAGTCACAGATACGCAGTATTTT.

The rearrangement joins TRBV11-2 to TRBJ2-1, with TRBD1 as a possible D gene (6 bases). CDR3 length: 15 residues. Germline V CDR1 and CDR2: SGHAT, FQNNGV. The V end was cut by 4 bases, the J end by 7 bases, with 17 bases between. The CDR3 DNA follows: TGTGCCAGCAGCTCCCGGAAGGACAGCCCGAATGAGCAGTTCTTC. Translating gives CASSSRKDSPNEQFF.

In this sample, this clone turned up once. The V gene is TRBV2, the J gene TRBJ2-2; the D is unclear. The germline CDR1 and CDR2 sequences are SNHLY and FYNNEI. This CDR3 region has 12 residues. V was clipped by 8 bases and J by 3 bases, with 7 bases between them. Written as DNA, the CDR3 is TGTGCCAGCCGCGGAGACACCGGGGAGCTGTTTTTT. As protein: CASRGDTGELFF.

The V and J genes are TRBV5-8 and TRBJ2-2, with a tentative D call TRBD2 (5 bases). Deletions cut 0 bases from V and 5 bases from J, with 11 bases between. The CDR3 consists of 15 residues. Germline V lookup: CDR1 SGHTS, CDR2 YDEGEE. CDR3 DNA sequence: TGTGCCAGCAGCTTGGTCCCCGAGGGTACCGGGGAGCTGTTTTTT. Residues: CASSLVPEGTGELFF.

The V call is TRBV18, the J call TRBJ1-1; no clear D gene. Germline V gene sequence: CDR1 KGHSH, CDR2 LQKENI. Trimming removed 1 base at V and 6 bases at J, with 9 bases between. CDR3 length: 13 residues. The CDR3 sequence is CASSPREGAEAFF. In nucleotides, the CDR3 is TGTGCCAGCTCACCACGCGAGGGAGCTGAAGCTTTCTTT.